This T cell receptor (beta chain) is drawn from a study of technical replicates of blood from several donors. V lost 1 base, J lost 11 bases, and 7 bases stayed unmatched. In germline, CDR1 is SQVTM, CDR2 ANQGSEA. This CDR3 has 13 residues. Profiling relied on immunoSEQ multiplex PCR, and the TCRdb table lists in-frame clones only, not all of them. The repertoire holds fewer than 80,000 clones, with over 85% as singletons. The rearrangement links TRBV29-1 to TRBJ2-3; TRBD2 matches at 9 bases. The receptor was derived from a human donor in good health. Some clones in this sample may be carry-over from other donors' samples. Sequencing used PBMCs. The CDR3 spells CSVEVDSGGRQYF. The CDR3 coding sequence is TGCAGCGTTGAAGTGGACAGCGGGGGGCGGCAGTATTTT.